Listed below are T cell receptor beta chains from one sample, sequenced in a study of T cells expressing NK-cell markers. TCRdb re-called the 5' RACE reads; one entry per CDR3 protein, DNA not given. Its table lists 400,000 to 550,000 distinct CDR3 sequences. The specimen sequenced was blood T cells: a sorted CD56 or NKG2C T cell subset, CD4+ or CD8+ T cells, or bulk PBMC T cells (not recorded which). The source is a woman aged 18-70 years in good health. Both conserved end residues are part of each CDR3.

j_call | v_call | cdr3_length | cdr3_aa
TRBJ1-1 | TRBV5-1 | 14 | CASSAGLGNTEAFF
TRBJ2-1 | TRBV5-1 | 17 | CASSLGQGLSSYNEQFF
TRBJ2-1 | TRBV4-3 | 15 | CASSQMSGDYNEQFF
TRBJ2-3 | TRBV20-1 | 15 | CSASSPGQNTDTQYF
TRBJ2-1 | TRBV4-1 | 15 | CASSQHGTNNNEQFF
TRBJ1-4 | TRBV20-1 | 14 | CSARDLGGSEKLFF
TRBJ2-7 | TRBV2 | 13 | CASKGGGLYEQYF
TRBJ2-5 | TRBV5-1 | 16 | CASSPSGMPPGETQYF
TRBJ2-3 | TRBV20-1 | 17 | CSAPRTTSVRLADTQYF
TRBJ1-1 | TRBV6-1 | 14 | CASTSTGQRAEAFF
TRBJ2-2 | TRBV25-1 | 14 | CASGAGSNTGDLFF
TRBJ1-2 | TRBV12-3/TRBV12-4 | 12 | CASSNRERGYTF
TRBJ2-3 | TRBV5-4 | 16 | CASSLAPGQGADTQYF
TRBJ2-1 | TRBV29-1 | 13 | CSGRDRWYNEQFF
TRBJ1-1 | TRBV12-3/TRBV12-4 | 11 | CASTMNTEAFF
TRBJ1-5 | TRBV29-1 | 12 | CSVWTVNQPQHF
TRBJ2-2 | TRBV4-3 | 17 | CASSSPRAGVDTGELFF
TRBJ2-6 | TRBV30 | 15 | CAWSVYRRWANVLTF
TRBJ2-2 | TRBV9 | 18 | CASSVGLAGLGDTGELFF
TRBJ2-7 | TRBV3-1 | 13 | CASSQVFTDEQYF
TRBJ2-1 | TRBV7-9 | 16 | CASSPRQGGSYNEQFF
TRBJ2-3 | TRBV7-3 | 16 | CASSPTGTGVGDTQYF
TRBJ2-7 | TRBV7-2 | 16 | CASSLGSSGLSYEQYF
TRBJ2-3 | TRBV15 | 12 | CATSEGGWGQYF
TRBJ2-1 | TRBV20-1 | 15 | CSAGKPGQAYNEQFF
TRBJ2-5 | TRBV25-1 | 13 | CASETGEGETQYF
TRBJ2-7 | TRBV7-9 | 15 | CASSLKFVGPYEQYF
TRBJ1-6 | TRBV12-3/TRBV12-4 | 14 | CASSLTGTGSPLHF
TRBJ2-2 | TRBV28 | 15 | CASSQGAKNTGELFF
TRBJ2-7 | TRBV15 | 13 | CATSLPSSYEQYF
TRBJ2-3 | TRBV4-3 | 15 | CASSQGSWTTDTQYF
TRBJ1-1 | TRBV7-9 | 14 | CATIWTGDNTEAFF
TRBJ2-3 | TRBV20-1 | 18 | CSARDLIRTSGGTDTQYF
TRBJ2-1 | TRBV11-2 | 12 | CASSFSSGRGFF
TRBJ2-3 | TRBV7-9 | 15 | CASSPSGRAPDTQYF
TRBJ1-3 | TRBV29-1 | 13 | CSVDWGQENTIYF
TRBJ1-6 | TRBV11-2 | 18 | CASSLEGAGTGGNSPLHF
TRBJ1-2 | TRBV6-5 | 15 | CASSSIGGANYGYTF
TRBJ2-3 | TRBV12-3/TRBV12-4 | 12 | CASFTGGDTQYF
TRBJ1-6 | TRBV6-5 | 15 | CASSYGQGGNSPLHF
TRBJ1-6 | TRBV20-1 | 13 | CSARHWVDSPLHF
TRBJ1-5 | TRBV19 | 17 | CASSPTPYRVFGQPQHF
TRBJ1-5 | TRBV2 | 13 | CASSEGANQPQHF
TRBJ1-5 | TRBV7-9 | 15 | CASSSTTGWRQPQHF
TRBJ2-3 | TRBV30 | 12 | CAWTVTADTQYF
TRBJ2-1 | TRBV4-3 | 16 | CASSQTSGGAWNEQFF
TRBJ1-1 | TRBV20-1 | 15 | CSARRGRGGNTEAFF
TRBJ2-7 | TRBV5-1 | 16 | CASSLEKAGGPYEQYF
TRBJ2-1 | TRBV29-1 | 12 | CSVGSGRGEQFF
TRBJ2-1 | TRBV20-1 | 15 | CSATQRGRHPNEQFF
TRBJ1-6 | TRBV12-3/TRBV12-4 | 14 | CASRSTGMDSPLHF
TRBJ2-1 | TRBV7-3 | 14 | CASSLSGSGNEQFF
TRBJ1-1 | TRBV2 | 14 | CASSEVGQGSEAFF
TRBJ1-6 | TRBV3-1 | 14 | CASSSQGYNSPLHF
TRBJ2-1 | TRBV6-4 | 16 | CASSDSAVLSVGEQFF